The 15 T cell receptor beta chains below all came from one sample that was sequenced in a study of blood T cell repertoires in COVID-19. The data were produced by immunoSEQ multiplex PCR, yet TCRdb's version contains in-frame clones alone and is incomplete. The data hold 70,000 or so clones, with around 88% observed a single time. The sample consisted of peripheral blood. These receptor sequences come from a woman aged 80 or over with acute or convalescent COVID-19.

The chain employs TRBV28 and TRBJ2-7; D gene unclear. Trimming left V 7 bases short and J 2 bases short, with 12 bases between. The CDR3 spans 13 residues. Germline V gene data show CDR1 as MDHEN and CDR2 as SYDVKM. The CDR3 region has the DNA TGTGCCAGCAAGTGGGCCTGGACCTACGAGCAGTACTTC. It codes for CASKWAWTYEQYF.

This chain uses TRBV6-6 with TRBJ1-4, with 9 positions matching TRBD1. The V segment lost 2 bases and the J segment 8 bases; nucleotides outside the gene matches: 9. The CDR3 runs 16 residues. Germline lookup yields CDR1 MNHNY and CDR2 SVGAGI (reference sequence). The CDR3 spells CASSYGLGTGLEKLFF. CDR3 nucleotides: TGTGCCAGCAGTTACGGCCTAGGGACAGGGTTGGAAAAACTGTTTTTT.

The V gene is TRBV5-1, the J gene TRBJ2-5; 8 bases fit TRBD2. Germline V gene sequence: CDR1 SGHRS, CDR2 YFSETQ. This CDR3 comprises 14 residues. V trimming: 5 bases; J trimming: 5 bases; junction bases outside the gene matches: 8. The CDR3 coding sequence is TGCGCCAGCAGTCCCGGGACTAGAGTCGAGACCCAGTACTTC. Translation: CASSPGTRVETQYF. Variable domain in full (rest from reference TRBV5-1 and TRBJ2-5): KAGVTQTPRYLIKTRGQQVTLSCSPISGHRSVSWYQQTPGQGLQFLFEYFSETQRNKGNFPGRFSGRQFSNSRSEMNVSTLELGDSALYLCASSPGTRVETQYFGPGTRLLVL.

The rearrangement uses TRBV19 and TRBJ2-5, with 7 bases that match TRBD2. The CDR3 is 16 amino acids. Per germline, CDR1 LNHDA and CDR2 SQIVND (reference sequence). After removal of 4 bases from V and 2 bases from J, the junction contained 10 bases not matched to a gene. The CDR3 coding sequence is TGTGCCAGTAGTAAGACTAGCCCCCGGGGGCAAGAGACCCAGTACTTC. Its translation: CASSKTSPRGQETQYF.

This clone was counted only a few times. J is TRBJ2-2 and V is TRBV5-4, with a tentative D call TRBD2 (6 bases). Germline CDR1 is SGHNT and CDR2 is YYREEE (reference sequence). The V end lost 3 bases, the J end lost 3 bases, and 15 bases lay between the germline ends. There are 16 residues in the CDR3. The CDR3 DNA is TGTGCCAGCAGCTATTACTCGGGCGGGGACACCGGGGAGCTGTTTTTT. Translation gives CASSYYSGGDTGELFF.

The chain combines TRBV4-3 with TRBJ2-2; possibly TRBD1 for D (5 bases). Trimming cost V 0 bases and J 3 bases, with 8 bases left between them. From germline, CDR1 is LGHNA and CDR2 YSLEER. CDR3 length equals 15 residues. The CDR3 nucleotides are TGCGCCAGCAGCCAAGAAGACAGATACACCGGGGAGCTGTTTTTT. This encodes CASSQEDRYTGELFF.

This clone was detected once. The rearrangement uses TRBV2 and TRBJ1-4; possibly TRBD1 for D (6 bases). This CDR3 is 13 amino acids long. V shed 5 bases and J shed 10 bases, with 14 bases lying between them. Per germline, CDR1 SNHLY and CDR2 FYNNEI. CDR3 loop: CASSPLQGAKLFF. In nucleotides, the CDR3 is TGTGCCAGCAGTCCTTTACAGGGTGCAAAACTGTTTTTT. Full variable domain (missing parts from reference TRBV2 and TRBJ1-4): EPEVTQTPSHQVTQMGQEVILRCVPISNHLYFYWYRQILGQKVEFLVSFYNNEISEKSEIFDDQFSVERPDGSNFTLKIRSTKLEDSAMYFCASSPLQGAKLFFGSGTQLSVL.

The CDR3 spells CASSIGQSNSPLHF. Written as DNA, the CDR3 is TGTGCCAGCAGCATCGGACAGTCCAATTCACCCCTCCACTTT. The chain has TRBV7-3 and TRBJ1-6, with D perhaps TRBD1 (6 bases). CDR1 and CDR2 (germline): SGHTA, FQGTGA. The CDR3 totals 14 residues. V dropped 5 bases and J dropped 7 bases, with 12 bases sitting between them.

Only one count was recorded for this clone. V is TRBV10-3 and J is TRBJ1-2, with D perhaps matching TRBD1 (6 bases). Trimming took 10 bases from V and 4 from J, leaving 19 bases between them. Germline loops: CDR1 ENHRY, CDR2 SYGVKD. The CDR3 has 14 amino acids. CDR3 loop: CATRGEGGSYGYTF. CDR3 DNA: TGTGCCACCCGGGGGGAGGGGGGCTCCTATGGCTACACCTTC.

The chain links TRBV5-1 to TRBJ2-2, with TRBD2 matching over 8 bases. With 0 bases clipped from V and 1 base from J, the junction kept 2 bases outside the gene matches. Germline V gene data show CDR1 as SGHRS and CDR2 as YFSETQ. CDR3 length: 16 amino acids. CDR3 sequence: CASSLGGGKNTGELFF. The CDR3 DNA reads TGCGCCAGCAGCTTGGGCGGGGGGAAGAACACCGGGGAGCTGTTTTTT.

V gene TRBV14 combines with J gene TRBJ1-5; D remains unclear. The CDR3 consists of 10 residues. The germline V gene has CDR1 SGHDN and CDR2 FVKESK. V was cut by 8 bases and J by 6 bases, with 5 bases left in between. The CDR3 DNA sequence: TGTGCCAGCTTTCGTCAGCCCCAGCATTTT. Residues: CASFRQPQHF.

This clone was seen only once. The rearrangement links TRBV6-2 or TRBV6-3 to TRBJ2-2, with 7 bases aligning to TRBD2. This CDR3 spans 16 amino acids. V trimming: 4 bases; J trimming: 4 bases; junction bases outside the gene matches: 9. Germline V lookup: CDR1 MNHEY, CDR2 SVGEGT. CDR3 region: CASSSFRRTSTGELFF. DNA of the CDR3: TGTGCCAGCAGTTCGTTTAGGCGGACTAGCACCGGGGAGCTGTTTTTT.

This chain joins TRBV24-1 and TRBJ2-7, with 7 bases lining up with TRBD2. This CDR3 has 16 amino acids. The V segment lost 7 bases and the J segment 3 bases; nucleotides outside the gene matches: 14. Looked up from germline, CDR1 is KGHDR and CDR2 is SFDVKD. In DNA form, the CDR3 reads TGTGCCACCAGCAAGGGAGGCTCGGAGCGGGACTACGAGCAGTACTTC. This encodes CATSKGGSERDYEQYF.

The V gene is TRBV6-5, the J gene TRBJ2-1, with 9 bases fitting TRBD2. Per the germline V gene, CDR1 is MNHEY and CDR2 is SVGAGI. This CDR3 region has 14 residues. J gave up 6 bases and V 7 bases, and 7 bases lay outside the gene matches. This chain's CDR3 is CASKSGLAVNEQFF. As DNA, the CDR3 is TGTGCCAGCAAGTCGGGACTAGCTGTCAATGAGCAGTTCTTC.

The CDR3 is CASRPSRNQPQHF. CDR3 DNA sequence: TGTGCCAGCAGGCCTAGTAGGAATCAGCCCCAGCATTTT. J is TRBJ1-5 and V is TRBV6-5, with D unresolved. Germline CDR1 is MNHEY and CDR2 is SVGAGI. The CDR3 consists of 13 residues. V shed 6 bases and J shed 4 bases, with 10 bases lying between them.